This T cell receptor (beta chain) derives from a study of blood T cells in healthy people across ages (dated by TCRdb to between 2015 and 2017). Notes on the research overall: Template switching captured roughly one uniquely barcoded TCR beta cDNA molecule per two T cells in model experiments. To track age-related changes in TCR beta repertoire diversity, the study relied on deep sequencing normalized with unique cDNA molecular identifiers. Donors were grouped into four age groups: young (average 16 years), middle-aged (39), aged (approximately 67) and long-lived (approximately 82). To avoid experimental bias, donors of different ages were randomly spread across the sequencing lanes. For two donors (one aged 18 to 29 and one aged 80 or older), the study analyzed two additional independent replicas of 1 million unique cDNA reads from the same blood draw. What the work shows at the level of the full study, not this receptor alone: As age increased, observed TCR beta diversity per million T cells dropped in a roughly linear way, and a significant reduction was already evident by age 40. The percentage of naive T cells measured by flow cytometry correlated strongly with observed TCR beta diversity. Estimates of total diversity from one million sequenced T cells were regarded as lower bounds and underestimates. Because the CMV infection status of the donors was unknown, age-related changes in expanded clonotypes may potentially have been confounded. Compared with the aged group, the long-lived group had more naive CD4+ T cells, fewer expanded clones and increased TCR diversity, a pattern suggesting age selection. Because profiling used bulk unsorted PBMCs, naive and antigen-experienced compartments could not be compared conclusively.

The method was 5' RACE. Instrument used: Illumina HiSeq 2500. A second roughly 6 to 11 cycle PCR used a sample-barcoded 5' primer and a J-beta primer mix. A template-switch 5' adaptor carrying 12 random nucleotides introduced a unique molecular identifier onto each TCR beta cDNA molecule. Each sample yielded at least 3 million CDR3-containing paired-end reads. All of the RNA was converted into first-strand cDNA using the Mint cDNA synthesis kit, with a TRBC-specific oligonucleotide serving as the primer. All cDNA was treated with uracil-DNA glycosylase and then went through a first 18-cycle PCR with the universal primers M1SS and BC2_uni_R. Turning to the authors' computational methods: Normalization of each sample was performed by random selection of 1 million high-quality reads, each carrying a distinct molecular identifier. Reads with shared molecular identifiers were discarded instead of being binned into consensus sequences. MiTCR, run with a Q25 quality threshold and the strictest error-elimination algorithm, handled CDR3 identification, clonotype clustering and error correction. A nonparametric unseen species model using Euler transformation provided a lower-bound estimate of total TCR beta diversity. TCRdb took the public reads, trimmed them with fastp at Q25, ran MiXCR for clone calling and kept in-frame beta chains. When rows share a CDR3 protein, they turn into one entry using the most common DNA and genes. The V and J calls and clone size come from TCRdb's table, not from the authors' own analysis. The sample yields about 640,000 distinct CDR3 sequences; around 54% were counted once. Approximately 37% of the sample goes to the ten largest clones.

V loses 4 bases, J loses 10 bases, and the germline ends lie 14 bases apart. CDR1 and CDR2 are drawn from the germline V gene: MGHRA, YSYEKL. Reading from cysteine to phenylalanine, the CDR3 counts 14 amino acids. Only CDR3 DNA is held: 42 bases, read in frame from base 1. Donors were 35 to 40 systemically healthy Caucasian individuals from Russia aged roughly 6 to 95 years. Each donor gave approximately 10 milliliters of peripheral blood, collected into EDTA-treated Vacutainer tubes. Ficoll-Paque density-gradient centrifugation was used to isolate PBMCs, with at least 7 million per sample. Total RNA was extracted from PBMCs with Trizol reagent, with at least 6 micrograms obtained per sample. Naive CD45RAhigh/CD27high T cell percentages were measured by flow cytometry on a PBMC aliquot from every donor. Concerning this clonotype: Its antigen is currently not known. One base away there is no much larger clone; base qualities are not given.

The receptor's source is a man in his sixties in good health. The sequenced material came from blood. The sequence links TRBV4-1 to TRBJ1-6; the D gene remains uncertain. In nucleotide form, the sequence is TGCGCCAGCAGCCCGCCGGGCTCGAGGTCACCCCTCCACTTT. This codes for CASSPPGSRSPLHF.